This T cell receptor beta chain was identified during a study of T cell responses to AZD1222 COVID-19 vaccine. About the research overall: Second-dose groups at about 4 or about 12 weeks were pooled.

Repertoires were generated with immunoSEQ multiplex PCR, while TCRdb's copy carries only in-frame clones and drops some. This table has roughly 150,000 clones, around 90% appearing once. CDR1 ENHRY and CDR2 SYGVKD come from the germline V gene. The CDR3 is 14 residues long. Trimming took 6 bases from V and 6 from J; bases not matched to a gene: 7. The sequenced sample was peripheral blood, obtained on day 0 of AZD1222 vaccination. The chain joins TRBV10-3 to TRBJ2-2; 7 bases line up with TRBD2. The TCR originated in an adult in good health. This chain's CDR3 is CAISPGLVAGELFF. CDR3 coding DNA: TGTGCCATCAGCCCTGGACTAGTCGCCGGGGAGCTGTTTTTT.